The sample holds many counts of the clone carrying this T cell receptor beta chain. Antigen specificity is unknown. TCRdb fed the RT-PCR reads into MiXCR, producing one record per CDR3 protein. This repertoire shows around 750,000 distinct CDR3 sequences, 21% found once; its top ten account for 10% to 13%. These data belong to a study of response to subunit inactivated influenza vaccine. CDR3 length equals 15 residues. The germline gives CDR1 SGHRS, CDR2 YFSETQ. Trimming left V 1 base short and J 4 bases short, with 15 bases between. Study-wide points: The authors suggested that few new T cells are recruited per seasonal influenza vaccination.

The specimen was PBMCs from blood, collected around 5 days after vaccination. This chain joins TRBV5-1 and TRBJ2-7; D remains ambiguous. This clonotype originated in a man aged 50 or older who received an inactivated influenza vaccine. DNA of the CDR3: TGCGCCAGCAGCTTGCAAGGAGACACGCTTTACGAGCAGTACTTC. Residues: CASSLQGDTLYEQYF. The variable domain in full, completed from reference TRBV5-1 and TRBJ2-7, reads KAGVTQTPRYLIKTRGQQVTLSCSPISGHRSVSWYQQTPGQGLQFLFEYFSETQRNKGNFPGRFSGRQFSNSRSEMNVSTLELGDSALYLCASSLQGDTLYEQYFGPGTRLTVT.